This T cell receptor beta chain was profiled in a study of T cells in Graves' hyperthyroidism and ophthalmopathy. Study-level findings and limits: From stable hyperthyroidism, ophthalmopathy was separated by a 13 V-J model. Ophthalmopathy, which appeared later, was predicted by the model a median about 5.9 months before onset.

Comment on this clonotype: Its matching antigen is unknown.

This CDR3 comprises 14 residues. CDR1 and CDR2 from the germline V gene are SGHVS and FQNEAQ. RNA transcripts served as the template for amplifying TCR beta CDR3 regions. Using the HTBI primer set, a first-round RT-PCR was run on the TCR CDR3. TCRdb redid the calling of the multiplex PCR reads with MiXCR, one entry per CDR3 protein. Here the sample spans roughly 100,000 distinct CDR3 sequences, about 51% being singletons. The receptor was isolated from a woman aged 40 to 50 with Graves' hyperthyroidism. V gene TRBV7-8 combines with J gene TRBJ2-2; tentatively, D is TRBD1 (5 bases). Material for sequencing was blood. CDR3 protein: CARDRRANTGELFF. The CDR3 nucleotides read TGTGCTAGAGATCGCAGGGCGAACACCGGGGAGCTGTTTTTT.